A single sample gave rise to the 10 T cell receptor beta chains below, sequenced in a study of cytomegalovirus exposure and HLA in healthy donors. Libraries were prepared by immunoSEQ multiplex PCR; TCRdb keeps only in-frame clonotypes and omits some of them. Of 45,000 to 65,000 clones listed, about 92% are singletons. Sequencing was done on a sample of PBMCs. The receptors shown here come from a woman aged 18-29 years in good health and CMV-seropositive.

V and J are TRBV27 and TRBJ2-1; tentatively, D is TRBD2 (5 bases). This CDR3 comprises 14 residues. From germline, CDR1 is MNHEY and CDR2 SMNVEV (reference sequence). Trimming took 8 bases from V and 0 from J, leaving 11 bases between them. CDR3 coding DNA: TGTGCCAGCCGGACTTTGGGCTCCTACAATGAGCAGTTCTTC. This gives the protein CASRTLGSYNEQFF.

This chain links TRBV11-2 with TRBJ2-3; tentative D call: TRBD2 (6 bases). The V end was cut by 1 base, the J end by 6 bases, with 11 bases between. Germline CDR1 is SGHAT and CDR2 is FQNNGV. This CDR3 contains 14 residues. The CDR3 sequence is CASSLGRSGDTQYF. The DNA of the CDR3 is TGTGCCAGCAGCTTAGGGAGGAGCGGGGATACGCAGTATTTT.

V gene TRBV6-6 combines with J gene TRBJ2-5; maybe TRBD1 (7 bases). Trimming pared 5 bases from V and 5 bases from J, leaving 18 bases between. CDR3 length: 15 amino acids. Germline-derived CDR1 and CDR2 are MNHNY and SVGAGI (reference sequence). CDR3 amino acids: CASSRFQGGGETQYF. In nucleotides, the CDR3 is TGTGCCAGCAGTCGGTTTCAGGGGGGTGGGGAGACCCAGTACTTC.

This clone was recorded once. The rearrangement joins TRBV18 to TRBJ2-7, with 8 bases identical to TRBD1. The CDR3 covers 15 residues. From germline, CDR1 is KGHSH and CDR2 LQKENI. V lost 0 bases, J lost 6 bases, and 7 bases stayed unmatched. The CDR3 DNA is TGTGCCAGCTCACCACCGCAAGGACAGGGCCGCGAGCAGTACTTC. This sequence encodes CASSPPQGQGREQYF.

This clone was found once. The J gene is TRBJ1-5, the V gene TRBV5-6, with D unresolved. There are 13 residues in the CDR3. V gave up 0 bases and J gave up 4 bases, with 5 bases separating them. The germline V gene has CDR1 SGHDT and CDR2 YYEEEE. CDR3 in DNA: TGTGCCAGCAGCTTGGAACGGAATCAGCCCCAGCATTTT. Translated, it gives CASSLERNQPQHF. The complete variable domain, with remaining parts taken from reference TRBV5-6 and TRBJ1-5, reads DAGVTQSPTHLIKTRGQQVTLRCSPKSGHDTVSWYQQALGQGPQFIFQYYEEEERQRGNFPDRFSGHQFPNYSSELNVNALLLGDSALYLCASSLERNQPQHFGDGTRLSIL.

This clone was seen a single time. V is TRBV9 and J is TRBJ2-5; 9 nucleotides agree with TRBD2. This CDR3 spans 15 amino acids. Germline CDR1 SGDLS, CDR2 YYNGEE. Trimming removed 1 base from V and 4 bases from J; junction bases left unmatched: 5. The CDR3 here is CASSVSSGVGETQYF. In DNA form, the CDR3 reads TGTGCCAGCAGCGTATCTAGCGGGGTGGGAGAGACCCAGTACTTC.

The CDR3 loop is CASSFATGVSYGYTF. CDR3 coding DNA: TGTGCCAGCAGTTTCGCGACAGGGGTTAGCTATGGCTACACCTTC. The genes are TRBV27 and TRBJ1-2, with TRBD1 identical over 8 bases. Germline CDR1 MNHEY, CDR2 SMNVEV (reference sequence). J lost 4 bases, V lost 3 bases, and 7 bases had no gene match. This CDR3 is built from 15 residues.

The V call is TRBV19, the J call TRBJ1-2, with a possible D match to TRBD1 (5 bases). This CDR3 is built from 16 residues. V was cut by 3 bases and J by 3 bases, with 17 bases left in between. Looked up from germline, CDR1 is LNHDA and CDR2 is SQIVND (reference sequence). The CDR3 protein is CASSIQGALLDYGYTF. The CDR3 bases are TGTGCCAGTAGTATTCAAGGGGCGCTTCTTGACTATGGCTACACCTTC. Complete variable domain (other parts from reference TRBV19 and TRBJ1-2): DGGITQSPKYLFRKEGQNVTLSCEQNLNHDAMYWYRQDPGQGLRLIYYSQIVNDFQKGDIAEGYSVSREKKESFPLTVTSAQKNPTAFYLCASSIQGALLDYGYTFGSGTRLTVV.

The chain employs TRBV4-1 and TRBJ2-3, with D possibly being TRBD2 (6 bases). Trimming took 2 bases from V and 8 from J, leaving 17 bases between them. The CDR3 contains 15 residues. Germline V CDR1 and CDR2: MGHRA, YSYEKL. The CDR3 here is CASSQSQGGDVTQYF. The CDR3 bases are TGCGCCAGCAGCCAATCCCAAGGCGGGGACGTTACGCAGTATTTT.

The rearrangement joins TRBV7-2 to TRBJ1-2; D ambiguous. V was trimmed by 2 bases and J by 8 bases, leaving 9 bases between them. Germline V gives CDR1 SGHTA, CDR2 FQGNSA. This CDR3 is 12 amino acids long. The CDR3 here is CASSLISPGYTF. DNA of the CDR3: TGTGCCAGCAGCTTAATCAGTCCGGGCTACACCTTC.